Described below is a single T cell receptor (beta chain) sequence and its context. This specimen belongs to a study of T cells expressing NK-cell markers. CDR1 and CDR2 from the germline V gene are LGHDT and YNNKEL (reference sequence). The CDR3 spans 13 residues. TCRdb reanalyzed the 5' RACE reads, giving one entry per CDR3 protein sequence and no DNA. The clone table shows 500,000 or so distinct CDR3 sequences, with the ten largest holding 3% to 4.5%. Sequencing was done on a sample of blood T cells: a sorted CD56 or NKG2C T cell subset, CD4+ or CD8+ T cells, or bulk PBMC T cells (not recorded which). The TCR comes from a man aged 18 to 29 in good health. This rearrangement joins TRBV3-1 to TRBJ1-1. CDR3 sequence reads: CASSQGRKTEAFF.